The 19 T cell receptor beta chains given below trace back to one sample, sequenced in a study of T cell responses to AZD1222 COVID-19 vaccine. Some clones are missing from TCRdb's copy, which holds only in-frame ones; the method was immunoSEQ multiplex PCR. Of approximately 110,000 clones listed, approximately 85% were seen once; the top ten hold 3.5% to 5.5%. Specimen: peripheral blood, collected 28 days after the second AZD1222 dose. All receptors come from an adult who received the AZD1222 COVID-19 vaccine.

The chain links TRBV5-1 to TRBJ2-2, with 13 nucleotides matching TRBD2. V shed 5 bases, J shed 2 bases, and the junction held 3 bases outside the gene matches. The CDR3 contains 16 residues. The germline gives CDR1 SGHRS, CDR2 YFSETQ. The CDR3 nucleotides read TGCGCCAGCAGGACTAGCGGGGGGCCAAACACCGGGGAGCTGTTTTTT. This encodes CASRTSGGPNTGELFF.

This chain uses TRBV2 with TRBJ2-3, with a weak D call TRBD1 (6 bases). The V gene's germline CDR1 is SNHLY and CDR2 FYNNEI. Trimming took 6 bases from V and 4 from J, leaving 14 bases between them. The CDR3 totals 14 residues. The CDR3 region is CASSIEGGPDTQYF. CDR3 coding DNA: TGTGCCAGCAGCATAGAAGGGGGTCCAGATACGCAGTATTTT.

This chain links TRBV7-2 with TRBJ1-3, with D hard to call. Germline assignment: CDR1 SGHTA and CDR2 FQGNSA. V was pared by 5 bases and J by 6 bases, with 14 bases between. The CDR3 is made up of 14 amino acids. CDR3 DNA: TGTGCCAGCAGCCCTAGCGGGGTAGAAAACACCATATATTTT. Amino acid sequence: CASSPSGVENTIYF. The full variable domain, completed using reference TRBV7-2 and TRBJ1-3, is GAGVSQSPSNKVTEKGKDVELRCDPISGHTALYWYRQSLGQGLEFLIYFQGNSAPDKSGLPSDRFSAERTGGSVSTLTIQRTQQEDSAVYLCASSPSGVENTIYFGEGSWLTVV.

The rearrangement uses TRBV7-6 and TRBJ2-1; 9 bases map to TRBD2. V dropped 1 base and J dropped 0; count of bases not matched to a gene: 1. This CDR3 is built from 16 residues. Per germline, CDR1 SGHVS and CDR2 FNYEAQ. CDR3 protein: CASSLEAGGSYNEQFF. DNA for the CDR3: TGTGCCAGCAGCTTAGAAGCGGGGGGCTCCTACAATGAGCAGTTCTTC.

V usage is TRBV6-5 and J usage is TRBJ1-4; perhaps TRBD1 as D (6 bases). V gave up 0 bases and J gave up 7 bases, with 12 bases separating them. The germline CDR1 and CDR2 sequences are MNHEY and SVGAGI. The CDR3 is 15 amino acids. The CDR3 DNA is TGTGCCAGCAGTTACTCCGGGGACACCTCTGAAAAACTGTTTTTT. As protein: CASSYSGDTSEKLFF.

V and J are TRBV27 and TRBJ2-7; TRBD2 might be the D (6 bases). This CDR3 is 14 amino acids long. V lost 2 bases to trimming and J lost 3 bases, with 11 bases between them. The germline V gene has CDR1 MNHEY and CDR2 SMNVEV (reference sequence). CDR3 protein: CASSLIGSFYEQYF. The DNA of the CDR3 is TGTGCCAGCAGTTTAATCGGGAGCTTCTACGAGCAGTACTTC.

V is TRBV9 and J is TRBJ1-5; no clear D. There are 13 residues in the CDR3. Trimming removed 2 bases at V and 6 bases at J, with 9 bases between. Germline V gene data show CDR1 as SGDLS and CDR2 as YYNGEE. The CDR3 DNA reads as TGTGCCAGCAGCGTCCCCCCACCTCAGCCCCAGCATTTT. Translated, it gives CASSVPPPQPQHF.

The chain is built from TRBV6-5 and TRBJ1-2, with D maybe TRBD1 (6 bases). Germline lookup yields CDR1 MNHEY and CDR2 SVGAGI. There are 14 residues in the CDR3. Trimming pared 2 bases from V and 8 bases from J, leaving 15 bases between. CDR3 DNA sequence: TGTGCCAGCAGTTACGAGGCAGGGGCGTCCGGCTACACCTTC. Translation: CASSYEAGASGYTF.

The J gene is TRBJ2-1, the V gene TRBV24-1; the match to TRBD1 covers 11 bases. The CDR3 contains 14 residues. Germline loops: CDR1 KGHDR, CDR2 SFDVKD. Trimming at V came to 4 bases and at J to 7 bases, leaving 2 bases not matched to a gene. The chain's CDR3 is CATSDRDRGNEQFF. The CDR3 DNA sequence: TGTGCCACCAGTGACCGGGACAGGGGGAATGAGCAGTTCTTC.

V gene TRBV7-3 combines with J gene TRBJ2-7; D might be TRBD1 or TRBD2, each matching 5 bases. Trimming pared 5 bases from V and 7 bases from J, leaving 18 bases between. The CDR3 has 14 residues. CDR1 and CDR2 from the germline V gene are SGHTA and FQGTGA. The DNA of the CDR3 is TGTGCCAGCAGCCCCCAACAGGAGTCGGGAGAGCAGTACTTC. This translates into CASSPQQESGEQYF.

The J gene is TRBJ2-3, the V gene TRBV7-9, with 9 nucleotides matching TRBD2. Per the germline V gene, CDR1 is SEHNR and CDR2 is FQNEAQ (reference sequence). This CDR3 has 14 amino acids. Trimming at V came to 5 bases and at J to 11 bases, leaving 11 bases not matched to a gene. CDR3: CASSPSGGPGGQYF. The CDR3 bases are TGTGCCAGCAGCCCCAGCGGGGGGCCAGGGGGGCAGTATTTT.

In this sample, this clone turned up once. CDR3 nucleotide sequence: TGTGCCAGCAGCGGAATGGTGGTGGCCGGGGAGCTGTTTTTT. As protein: CASSGMVVAGELFF. The chain links TRBV28 to TRBJ2-2; D is ambiguous. Trimming left V 6 bases short and J 6 bases short, with 14 bases between. CDR3 length: 14 amino acids. In germline, CDR1 is MDHEN, CDR2 SYDVKM.

This chain uses TRBV7-8 with TRBJ1-1; D remains unclear. This CDR3 spans 11 amino acids. V shed 5 bases and J shed 6 bases, with 7 bases lying between them. Germline loops: CDR1 SGHVS, CDR2 FQNEAQ. This CDR3 reads CASSPRSEAFF. The CDR3 region has the DNA TGTGCCAGCAGCCCCCGGTCTGAAGCTTTCTTT.

V gene TRBV2 combines with J gene TRBJ1-1; D unclear. V lost 3 bases to trimming and J lost 4 bases, with 6 bases between them. Per the germline V gene, CDR1 is SNHLY and CDR2 is FYNNEI. The CDR3 runs 12 residues. Written as DNA, the CDR3 is TGTGCCAGCAGTGAGCAGACCACTGAAGCTTTCTTT. Protein: CASSEQTTEAFF.

The J gene is TRBJ1-6, the V gene TRBV3-1 (or the pseudogene TRBV3-2); D may be TRBD1 (6 bases). There are 16 residues in the CDR3. Germline V gene sequence: CDR1 LGHDT, CDR2 YNNKEL (reference sequence). Trimming removed 0 bases from V and 10 bases from J, with 16 bases in between. As DNA, the CDR3 is TGTGCCAGCAGCCAAGATGCTGGAGGGGGGCGGTCACCCCTCCACTTT. Amino acid sequence: CASSQDAGGGRSPLHF.

This sequence joins TRBV18 and TRBJ1-2; D remains ambiguous. V was pared by 3 bases and J by 3 bases, with 8 bases between. The V gene's germline CDR1 is KGHSH and CDR2 LQKENI. This CDR3 contains 13 residues. CDR3 residues: CASSPDKDYGYTF. CDR3 coding DNA: TGTGCCAGCTCACCCGACAAGGACTATGGCTACACCTTC.

V gene TRBV4-1 combines with J gene TRBJ1-6, with 8 bases fitting TRBD1. CDR1 is MGHRA and CDR2 is YSYEKL in the germline V gene. The V segment lost 5 bases and the J segment 7 bases; nucleotides outside the gene matches: 7. CDR3 length: 15 residues. CDR3 sequence reads: CASSRGQGPNSPLHF. The CDR3 DNA is TGCGCCAGCAGCAGAGGACAGGGCCCAAATTCACCCCTCCACTTT.

The chain combines TRBV1 with TRBJ1-3; the table gives TRBD1 as D, unverified against the DNA. TRBV1 is noted as a pseudogene. The CDR3 runs to 15 residues. CDR3 DNA sequence: TGCACCAGCAGCCCCTACGGACAGAATGAGGACACCATATATTTT. This codes for CTSSPYGQNEDTIYF.

This clone was found a few times. This chain's CDR3 is CASSECGTEAFF. The CDR3 nucleotides read TGCGCCAGCAGTGAGTGCGGCACTGAAGCTTTCTTT. This rearrangement joins TRBV10-1 to TRBJ1-1; D not resolved. Germline assignment: CDR1 WNHNN and CDR2 SYGVQD (reference sequence). The CDR3 spans 12 residues. V shed 1 base and J shed 4 bases, with 4 bases lying between them.